Shown below are 16 T cell receptor beta chains from a single sample sequenced in a study of vaccination and CD4 T cells after COVID-19. Cultured CD4+ T-cell DNA underwent Oncomine TCR Beta short-read sequencing. TCRdb ran MiXCR on the PCR reads and lists one entry per CDR3 protein. The top ten hold around 3.4% of the sample, which has about 26,000 distinct CDR3 sequences, approximately 40% seen once. No antigen is known for these receptors. Time point: late sampling 161 to 241 days after vaccination in a few convalescent patients. Treatment in this sample: approximately nine-day PBMC culture with coronavirus spike peptide pools or control peptides (ViraFEST assay). The material was CD4+ T cells from blood, cultured in vitro, obtained about 7 months after SARS-CoV-2 vaccination. These receptors originate from a human donor who had recovered from COVID-19.

The rearrangement links TRBV6-2 or TRBV6-3 to TRBJ2-5, with D unclear. This CDR3 contains 13 residues. V lost 2 bases and J lost 4, with 8 bases in between. In germline, CDR1 is MNHEY, CDR2 SVGEGT. The CDR3 DNA reads as TGTGCCAGCAGTTACGGGAAGGTAGAGACCCAGTACTTC. Protein sequence: CASSYGKVETQYF.

Only one count was recorded for this clonotype. The genes are TRBV11-3 and TRBJ2-1, with D hard to call. CDR1 is SGHNT and CDR2 is YENEEA in the germline V gene. The V and J ends lost 5 bases and 0 bases respectively, with 11 bases between them. The CDR3 has 15 residues. The CDR3 sequence: CASSPGSASYNEQFF. The CDR3 DNA follows: TGTGCCAGCAGCCCTGGATCGGCCTCCTACAATGAGCAGTTCTTC. Variable domain in full (rest from reference TRBV11-3 and TRBJ2-1): EAGVVQSPRYKIIEKKQPVAFWCNPISGHNTLYWYLQNLGQGPELLIRYENEEAVDDSQLPKDRFSAERLKGVDSTLKIQPAELGDSAVYLCASSPGSASYNEQFFGPGTRLTVL.

The chain uses TRBV5-1 and TRBJ2-5; no definite D call. CDR1 and CDR2 from the germline V gene are SGHRS and YFSETQ. Trimming removed 3 bases from V and 5 bases from J, with 14 bases in between. CDR3 size: 14 residues. CDR3 DNA sequence: TGCGCCAGCAGCTCCACCGGGCCCGTGGAGACCCAGTACTTC. It translates to CASSSTGPVETQYF.

V gene TRBV7-9 combines with J gene TRBJ1-2; a weak D match, TRBD1 (5 bases). There are 15 residues in the CDR3. V was cut by 0 bases and J by 1 base, with 9 bases left in between. The germline V gene has CDR1 SEHNR and CDR2 FQNEAQ (reference sequence). CDR3 sequence: CASSLAGGVNYGYTF. CDR3 coding DNA: TGTGCCAGCAGCTTAGCTGGGGGTGTTAACTATGGCTACACCTTC.

The rearrangement joins TRBV6-1 to TRBJ1-2, with D tentatively TRBD1 (6 bases). The CDR3 has 19 amino acids. Trimming left V 2 bases short and J 3 bases short, with 25 bases between. CDR1 and CDR2 from the germline V gene are MNHNS and SASEGT. In DNA form, the CDR3 reads TGTGCCAGCAGTGAAAGGCCGTCGAGCGGGGGCGGAGGTCACTATGGCTACACCTTC. It is translated as CASSERPSSGGGGHYGYTF.

V gene TRBV20-1 combines with J gene TRBJ2-5, with D possibly TRBD2 on 5 matching bases. Trimming stripped 6 bases from V and 2 bases from J, with 7 bases between. CDR1 is DFQATT and CDR2 is SNEGSKA in the germline V gene (reference sequence). The CDR3 is 11 residues long. The CDR3 sequence is CSASGQETQYF. CDR3 DNA sequence: TGCAGTGCCAGCGGTCAAGAGACCCAGTACTTC.

The chain uses TRBV7-2 and TRBJ1-1; D uncertain. V lost 1 base, J lost 1 base, and 7 bases lay in between. The CDR3 consists of 14 residues. Germline CDR1 SGHTA, CDR2 FQGNSA. Written as DNA, the CDR3 is TGTGCCAGCAGCTTAGAAGCCCCGAACACTGAAGCTTTCTTT. It yields the protein CASSLEAPNTEAFF.

Written as DNA, the CDR3 is TGTGCCAGCAGCCGCGGGACAGGGGCGAACACCGGGGAGCTGTTTTTT. As protein: CASSRGTGANTGELFF. The chain employs TRBV7-2 and TRBJ2-2, with 10 bases fitting TRBD1. There are 16 residues in the CDR3. Germline CDR1 SGHTA, CDR2 FQGNSA. The junction had 3 bases not matched to a gene; V was cut back by 5 bases and J by 0 bases.

This clonotype was counted only a few times. The chain links TRBV18 to TRBJ2-5; weak D call: TRBD1 (6 bases). This CDR3 has 15 residues. With 0 bases removed from V and 6 bases from J, the gap between germline ends came to 14 bases. Germline CDR1 is KGHSH and CDR2 is LQKENI. CDR3 amino acids: CASSPPTGVAKTQYF. CDR3 bases: TGTGCCAGCTCACCACCGACAGGAGTAGCGAAGACCCAGTACTTC.

The gene calls are TRBV11-3 and TRBJ1-2; 7 bases match TRBD1. The CDR3 length is 16 residues. V was pared by 2 bases and J by 4 bases, with 10 bases of the junction left unmatched. Germline-derived CDR1 and CDR2 are SGHNT and YENEEA. The CDR3 here is CASSLRGLIHPYGYTF. The DNA for the CDR3 is TGTGCCAGCAGCTTAAGGGGGCTCATTCATCCCTATGGCTACACCTTC.

The chain combines TRBV6-5 with TRBJ1-5; D not resolved. Trimming stripped 3 bases from V and 2 bases from J, with 8 bases between. The germline CDR1 and CDR2 sequences are MNHEY and SVGAGI. CDR3 length: 14 residues. The CDR3 is CASSYREGNQPQHF. CDR3 nucleotides: TGTGCCAGCAGTTATCGAGAAGGCAATCAGCCCCAGCATTTT.

The chain uses TRBV20-1 and TRBJ1-2, with D unclear. Trimming took off 3 bases at V and 5 bases at J, with 13 bases between the two ends. The CDR3 sequence is 13 residues long. Germline loops: CDR1 DFQATT, CDR2 SNEGSKA (reference sequence). CDR3 amino acids: CSARPADHYGYTF. For the CDR3, the DNA is TGCAGTGCTAGGCCGGCAGATCATTATGGCTACACCTTC.

This clonotype was observed once. The chain recombines TRBV7-3 with TRBJ2-1; D not certain. Trimming removed 8 bases at V and 5 bases at J, with 13 bases between. Germline CDR1 SGHTA, CDR2 FQGTGA. The CDR3 is 13 amino acids. CDR3 DNA: TGTGCCAGCGGTCGGCTCGAGAACAATGAGCAGTTCTTC. Translation: CASGRLENNEQFF.

This clonotype was observed a few times. The genes are TRBV6-1 and TRBJ1-2, with D possibly matching TRBD1 (6 bases). V dropped 8 bases and J dropped 5 bases, with 12 bases sitting between them. There are 12 residues in the CDR3. The germline CDR1 and CDR2 sequences are MNHNS and SASEGT. This chain's CDR3 is CASVRGVYGYTF. The CDR3 DNA reads TGTGCCAGCGTAAGGGGGGTATATGGCTACACCTTC.

Comments on this clonotype: Its ends do not fully match the called genes, so a read error is possible. The rearrangement uses TRBV7-8 and TRBJ1-5; D remains ambiguous. Germline lookup yields CDR1 SGHVS and CDR2 FQNEAQ. The CDR3 extends over 12 amino acids. CDR3 in DNA: TGTGCCAGCAGCTCACCGAATCAGCCCCGGCATTTT. Its translation: CASSSPNQPRHF.

The chain joins TRBV12-3 or TRBV12-4 to TRBJ2-5; no clear D. This CDR3 has 13 residues. V gave up 7 bases and J gave up 4 bases, with 13 bases separating them. The CDR3 protein is CASTQWVGETQYF. CDR3 DNA sequence: TGTGCCAGCACCCAGTGGGTGGGAGAGACCCAGTACTTC.